A single sample gave rise to the 8 T cell receptor beta chains below, sequenced in a study of response to subunit inactivated influenza vaccine. TCRdb reanalysed the RT-PCR reads using MiXCR and keeps one entry per CDR3 protein. The repertoire holds hundreds of thousands of distinct CDR3 sequences, with roughly 18% as singletons. The sequencing here drew on PBMCs from blood, taken less than 6 days after vaccination. The receptor set was obtained from a man in his fifties who received an inactivated influenza vaccine.

This clonotype occurred many times. The chain employs TRBV19 and TRBJ2-1, with 11 bases that match TRBD2. The CDR3 spans 14 residues. After removal of 5 bases from V and 9 bases from J, the junction contained 6 bases not matched to a gene. Looked up from germline, CDR1 is LNHDA and CDR2 is SQIVND (reference sequence). This CDR3 reads CASSDRLAGSEQFF. The CDR3 bases are TGTGCCAGTAGTGATCGACTAGCGGGGTCTGAGCAGTTCTTC.

This clonotype was counted between two and nine times. The CDR3 DNA is TGTGCCAGCAGTTCCTCAGGACTAGCGGCACGAGGGACCCAGTACTTC. It is translated as CASSSSGLAARGTQYF. This sequence joins TRBV6-5 and TRBJ2-5; 10 positions agree with TRBD2. V dropped 4 bases and J dropped 7; count of bases not matched to a gene: 12. Germline-derived CDR1 and CDR2 are MNHEY and SVGAGI. CDR3 size: 16 residues.

The chain employs TRBV10-3 and TRBJ2-5, with a weak D call TRBD2 (6 bases). CDR1 and CDR2 (germline): ENHRY, SYGVKD. CDR3 length: 14 amino acids. Trimming took off 5 bases at V and 4 bases at J, with 14 bases between the two ends. The CDR3 DNA reads as TGTGCCATCAGTAGGAGCGGGCCGGCAGAGACCCAGTACTTC. Residues: CAISRSGPAETQYF.

This clonotype was seen ten or more times. Here the CDR3 reads CASSSDTGLETQYF. CDR3 in DNA: TGCGCCAGCAGCTCAGATACAGGGTTGGAGACCCAGTACTTC. V usage is TRBV5-1 and J usage is TRBJ2-5, with D maybe TRBD1 (6 bases). The V end lost 3 bases, the J end lost 5 bases, and 14 bases lay between the germline ends. The germline V gene encodes CDR1 SGHRS and CDR2 YFSETQ. The CDR3 contains 14 residues. Combining the CDR3 with reference TRBV5-1 and TRBJ2-5 gives the whole variable domain KAGVTQTPRYLIKTRGQQVTLSCSPISGHRSVSWYQQTPGQGLQFLFEYFSETQRNKGNFPGRFSGRQFSNSRSEMNVSTLELGDSALYLCASSSDTGLETQYFGPGTRLLVL.

At least ten counts were recorded for this clonotype. The chain recombines TRBV5-1 with TRBJ2-1; D perhaps matches TRBD1 (6 bases). CDR3 length equals 13 residues. V was shortened by 4 bases and J by 6 bases, with 11 bases between the two germline ends. Germline V gene data show CDR1 as SGHRS and CDR2 as YFSETQ. The CDR3 sequence: CASSMDRPNEQFF. CDR3 nucleotide sequence: TGCGCCAGCAGCATGGACAGACCCAATGAGCAGTTCTTC.

The sample holds a few counts of this clonotype. The gene calls are TRBV6-5 and TRBJ2-5; either TRBD1 or TRBD2 may fit D (5 bases each). The V gene's germline CDR1 is MNHEY and CDR2 SVGAGI. Trimming left V 3 bases short and J 2 bases short, with 13 bases between. CDR3 length: 15 amino acids. The CDR3 bases are TGTGCCAGCAGTTATTTTGGGGGACCGCAAGAGACCCAGTACTTC. This gives the protein CASSYFGGPQETQYF.

The V and J genes are TRBV7-2 and TRBJ2-7; D not resolved. V was shortened by 4 bases and J by 3 bases, with 10 bases between the two germline ends. This CDR3 region has 13 residues. Germline V gene data show CDR1 as SGHTA and CDR2 as FQGNSA. The CDR3 region is CASSSIPNYEQYF. DNA of the CDR3: TGTGCCAGCAGCTCGATACCCAACTACGAGCAGTACTTC.

CDR3: CATSETSGGVQETQYF. In DNA form, the CDR3 reads TGTGCCACCAGTGAGACTAGCGGGGGAGTCCAAGAGACCCAGTACTTC. The rearrangement uses TRBV24-1 and TRBJ2-5, with 12 positions matching TRBD2. The CDR3 is made up of 16 amino acids. The V and J ends lost 4 bases and 1 base, in that order; junction bases with no gene match: 3. CDR1 is KGHDR and CDR2 is SFDVKD in the germline V gene.